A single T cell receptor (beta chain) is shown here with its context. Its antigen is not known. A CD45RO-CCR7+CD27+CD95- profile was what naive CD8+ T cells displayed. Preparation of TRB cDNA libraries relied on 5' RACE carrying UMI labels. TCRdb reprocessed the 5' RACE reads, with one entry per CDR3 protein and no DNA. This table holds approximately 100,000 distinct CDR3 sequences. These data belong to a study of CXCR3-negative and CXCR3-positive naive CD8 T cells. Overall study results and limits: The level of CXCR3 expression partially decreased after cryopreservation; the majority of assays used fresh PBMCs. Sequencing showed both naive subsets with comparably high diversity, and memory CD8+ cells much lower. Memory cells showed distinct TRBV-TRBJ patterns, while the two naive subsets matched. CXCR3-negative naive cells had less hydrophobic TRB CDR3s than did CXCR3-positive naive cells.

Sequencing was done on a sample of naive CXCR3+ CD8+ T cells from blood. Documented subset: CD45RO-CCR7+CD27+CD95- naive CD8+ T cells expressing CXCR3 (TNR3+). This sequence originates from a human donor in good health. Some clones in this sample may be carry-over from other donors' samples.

The CDR3 spells CSVGIGREYTF. The chain links TRBV29-1 to TRBJ1-2. CDR3 size: 11 residues. Germline assignment: CDR1 SQVTM and CDR2 ANQGSEA.